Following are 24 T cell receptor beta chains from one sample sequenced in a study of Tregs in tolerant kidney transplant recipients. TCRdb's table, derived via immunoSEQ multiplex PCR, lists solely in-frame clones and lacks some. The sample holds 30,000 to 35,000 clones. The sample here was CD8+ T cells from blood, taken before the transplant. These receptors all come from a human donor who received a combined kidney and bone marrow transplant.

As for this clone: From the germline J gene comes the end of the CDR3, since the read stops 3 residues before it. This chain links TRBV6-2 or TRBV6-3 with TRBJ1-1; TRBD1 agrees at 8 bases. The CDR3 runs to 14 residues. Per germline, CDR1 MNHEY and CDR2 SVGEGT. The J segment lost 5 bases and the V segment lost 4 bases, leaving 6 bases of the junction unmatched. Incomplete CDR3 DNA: TGTGCCAGCAGTTCGACAGGGGTGGTTACTGAA. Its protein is CASSSTGVVTE. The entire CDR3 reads CASSSTGVVTEAFF.

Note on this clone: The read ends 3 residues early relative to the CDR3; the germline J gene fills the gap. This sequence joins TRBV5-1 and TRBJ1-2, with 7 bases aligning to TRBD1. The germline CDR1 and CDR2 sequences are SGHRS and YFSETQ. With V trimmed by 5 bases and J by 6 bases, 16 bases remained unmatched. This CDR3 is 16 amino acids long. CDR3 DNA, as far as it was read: TGCGCCAGCAGGGCGGAAGCGACAGGGACACCCCATGGC. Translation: CASRAEATGTPHG. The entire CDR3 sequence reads CASRAEATGTPHGYTF. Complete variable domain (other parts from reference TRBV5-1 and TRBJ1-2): KAGVTQTPRYLIKTRGQQVTLSCSPISGHRSVSWYQQTPGQGLQFLFEYFSETQRNKGNFPGRFSGRQFSNSRSEMNVSTLELGDSALYLCASRAEATGTPHGYTFGSGTRLTVV.

Partial CDR3 DNA: TGCGCCAGCAGCGTGACAGGGGTGAATTCACCC. Translating gives CASSVTGVNSP. The whole CDR3 protein is CASSVTGVNSPLHF. The chain combines TRBV5-1 with TRBJ1-6; 8 nucleotides align to TRBD1. The CDR3 goes on 3 residues after the read ends, and that part is filled in from the germline J gene. The junction had 4 bases not matched to a gene; V was cut back by 4 bases and J by 7 bases. Germline CDR1 and CDR2: SGHRS and YFSETQ. The CDR3 is made up of 14 amino acids.

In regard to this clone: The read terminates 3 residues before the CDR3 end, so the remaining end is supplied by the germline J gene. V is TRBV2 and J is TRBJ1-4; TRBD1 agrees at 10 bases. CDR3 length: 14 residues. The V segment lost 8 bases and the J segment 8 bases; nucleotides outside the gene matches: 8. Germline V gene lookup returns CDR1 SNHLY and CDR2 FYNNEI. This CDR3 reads CASLPDRGLEKLFF. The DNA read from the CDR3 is TGTGCCAGCTTACCCGACAGGGGGCTAGAAAAA.

Partial CDR3 DNA: TGTGCCAGCAGCTTCGGGACTAGCGCGAATGAG. Amino acid sequence: CASSFGTSANE. The complete CDR3 sequence is CASSFGTSANEQFF. This rearrangement joins TRBV5-6 to TRBJ2-1, with 10 bases lining up with TRBD2. The read finishes 3 residues shy of the CDR3 end, and the germline J gene is used to complete it. After removal of 2 bases from V and 7 bases from J, the junction contained 3 bases not matched to a gene. The CDR3 covers 14 residues. The germline V gene has CDR1 SGHDT and CDR2 YYEEEE.

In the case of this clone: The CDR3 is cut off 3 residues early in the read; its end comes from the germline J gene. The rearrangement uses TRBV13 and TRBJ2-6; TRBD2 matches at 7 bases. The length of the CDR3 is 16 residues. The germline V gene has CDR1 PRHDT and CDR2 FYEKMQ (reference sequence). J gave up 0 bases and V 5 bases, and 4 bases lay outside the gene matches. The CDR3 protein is CASSAGVISGANVLTF. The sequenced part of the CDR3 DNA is TGTGCCAGCAGCGCGGGAGTCATCTCTGGGGCCAACGTC. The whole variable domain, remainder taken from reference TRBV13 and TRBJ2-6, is AAGVIQSPRHLIKEKRETATLKCYPIPRHDTVYWYQQGPGQDPQFLISFYEKMQSDKGSIPDRFSAQQFSDYHSELNMSSLELGDSALYFCASSAGVISGANVLTFGAGSRLTVL.

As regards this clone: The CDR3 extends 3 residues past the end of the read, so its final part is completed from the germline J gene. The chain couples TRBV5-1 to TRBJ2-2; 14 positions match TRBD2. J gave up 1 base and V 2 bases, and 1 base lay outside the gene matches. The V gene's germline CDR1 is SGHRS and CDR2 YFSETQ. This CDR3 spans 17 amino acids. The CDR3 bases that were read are TGCGCCAGCAGCTTCGGACTAGCGGGAGGGAACACCGGGGAG. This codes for CASSFGLAGGNTGE. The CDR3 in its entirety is CASSFGLAGGNTGELFF. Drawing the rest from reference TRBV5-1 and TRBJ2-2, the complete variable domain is KAGVTQTPRYLIKTRGQQVTLSCSPISGHRSVSWYQQTPGQGLQFLFEYFSETQRNKGNFPGRFSGRQFSNSRSEMNVSTLELGDSALYLCASSFGLAGGNTGELFFGEGSRLTVL.

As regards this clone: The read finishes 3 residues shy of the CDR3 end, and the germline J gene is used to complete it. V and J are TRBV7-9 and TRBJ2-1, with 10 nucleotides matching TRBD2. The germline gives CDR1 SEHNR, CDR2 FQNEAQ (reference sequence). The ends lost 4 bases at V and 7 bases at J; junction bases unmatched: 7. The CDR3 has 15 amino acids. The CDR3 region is CASSSTSGMWNEQFF. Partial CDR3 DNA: TGTGCCAGCAGCTCTACTAGCGGGATGTGGAATGAG.

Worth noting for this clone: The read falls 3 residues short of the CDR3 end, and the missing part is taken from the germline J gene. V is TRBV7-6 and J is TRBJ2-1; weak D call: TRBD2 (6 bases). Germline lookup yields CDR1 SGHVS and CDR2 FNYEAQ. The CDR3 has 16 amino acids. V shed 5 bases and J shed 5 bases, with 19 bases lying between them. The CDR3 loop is CASSLYFLATNNEQFF. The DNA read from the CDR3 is TGTGCCAGCAGCCTATACTTTCTAGCGACAAACAATGAG.

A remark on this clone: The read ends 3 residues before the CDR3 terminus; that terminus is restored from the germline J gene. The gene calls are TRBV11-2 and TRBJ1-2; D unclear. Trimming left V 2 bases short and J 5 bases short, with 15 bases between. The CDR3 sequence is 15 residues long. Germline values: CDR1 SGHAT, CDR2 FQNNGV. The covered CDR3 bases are TGTGCCAGCAGCTTACTGGCAGAGATCCCTTATGGC. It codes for CASSLLAEIPYG. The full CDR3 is CASSLLAEIPYGYTF.

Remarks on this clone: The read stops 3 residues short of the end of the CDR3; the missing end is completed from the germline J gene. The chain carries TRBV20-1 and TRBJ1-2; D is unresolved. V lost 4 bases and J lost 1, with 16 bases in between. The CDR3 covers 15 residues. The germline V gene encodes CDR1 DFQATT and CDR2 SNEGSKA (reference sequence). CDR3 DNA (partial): TGCAGTGCTAAGGCTTCCATCCCCCATAACTATGGC. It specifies CSAKASIPHNYG. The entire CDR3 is CSAKASIPHNYGYTF.

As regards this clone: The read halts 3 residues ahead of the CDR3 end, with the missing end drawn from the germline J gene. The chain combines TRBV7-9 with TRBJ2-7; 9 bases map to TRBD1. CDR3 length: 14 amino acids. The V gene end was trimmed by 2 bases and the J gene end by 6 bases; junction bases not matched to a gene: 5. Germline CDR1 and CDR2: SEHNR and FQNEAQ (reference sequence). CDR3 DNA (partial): TGTGCCAGCAGCTTAACCGGGACAGGGACCGAG. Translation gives CASSLTGTGTE. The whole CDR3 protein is CASSLTGTGTEQYF.

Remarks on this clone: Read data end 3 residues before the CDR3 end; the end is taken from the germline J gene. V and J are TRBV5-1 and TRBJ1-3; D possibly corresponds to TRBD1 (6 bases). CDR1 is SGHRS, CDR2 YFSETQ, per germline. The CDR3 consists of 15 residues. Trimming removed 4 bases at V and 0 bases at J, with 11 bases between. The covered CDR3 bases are TGCGCCAGCAGCCTCAGGGGCGTCTCTGGAAACACC. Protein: CASSLRGVSGNT. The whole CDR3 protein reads CASSLRGVSGNTIYF.

The CDR3 protein is CASSESSGTGANVLTF. The CDR3 DNA, read in part, is TGCGCCAGCAGTGAGTCGTCTGGCACTGGGGCCAACGTC. The chain carries TRBV10-1 and TRBJ2-6; D uncertain. Coverage ceases 3 residues before the CDR3 finishes, and the germline J gene fills in the end. Trimming stripped 0 bases from V and 2 bases from J, with 8 bases between. Per germline, CDR1 WNHNN and CDR2 SYGVQD (reference sequence). The CDR3 loop spans 16 amino acids.

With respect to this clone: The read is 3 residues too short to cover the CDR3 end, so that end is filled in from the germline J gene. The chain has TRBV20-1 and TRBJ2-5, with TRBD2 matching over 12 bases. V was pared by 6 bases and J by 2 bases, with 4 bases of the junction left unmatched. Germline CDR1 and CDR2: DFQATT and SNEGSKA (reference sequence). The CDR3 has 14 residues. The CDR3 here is CSANGLAGQETQYF. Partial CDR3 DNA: TGCAGTGCCAACGGACTAGCGGGGCAAGAGACC.

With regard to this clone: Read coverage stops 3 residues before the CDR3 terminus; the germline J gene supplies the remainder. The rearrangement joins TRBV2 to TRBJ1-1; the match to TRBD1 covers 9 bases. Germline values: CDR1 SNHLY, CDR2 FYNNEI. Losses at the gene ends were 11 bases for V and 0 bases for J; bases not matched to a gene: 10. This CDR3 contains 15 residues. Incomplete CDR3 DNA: TGTGCCTGCCGGGACAGGGCGGGGATGAACACTGAA. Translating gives CACRDRAGMNTE. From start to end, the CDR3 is CACRDRAGMNTEAFF.

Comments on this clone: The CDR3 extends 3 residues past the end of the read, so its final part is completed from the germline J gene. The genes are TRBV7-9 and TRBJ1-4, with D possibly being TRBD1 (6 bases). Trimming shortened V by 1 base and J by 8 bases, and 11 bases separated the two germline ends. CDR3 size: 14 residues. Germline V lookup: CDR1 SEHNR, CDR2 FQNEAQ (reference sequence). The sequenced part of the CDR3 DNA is TGTGCCAGCAGCTTAGGCAGGGGTTGGGAAAAA. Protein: CASSLGRGWEK. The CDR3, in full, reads CASSLGRGWEKLFF.

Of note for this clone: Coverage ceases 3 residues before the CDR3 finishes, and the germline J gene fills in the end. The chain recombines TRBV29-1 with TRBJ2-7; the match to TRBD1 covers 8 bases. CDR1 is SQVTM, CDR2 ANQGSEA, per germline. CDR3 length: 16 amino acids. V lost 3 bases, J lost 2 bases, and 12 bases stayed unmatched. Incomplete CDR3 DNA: TGCAGCGTTGATAATATAGAAGGACAGGGAGCCTACGAG. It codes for CSVDNIEGQGAYE. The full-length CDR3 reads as CSVDNIEGQGAYEQYF.

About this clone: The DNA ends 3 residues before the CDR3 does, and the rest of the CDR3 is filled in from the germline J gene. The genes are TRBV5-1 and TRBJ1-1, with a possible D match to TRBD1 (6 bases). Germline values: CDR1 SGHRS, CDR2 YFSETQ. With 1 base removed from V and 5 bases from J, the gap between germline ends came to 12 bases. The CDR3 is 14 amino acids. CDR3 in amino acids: CASSLTGSGTEAFF. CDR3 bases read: TGCGCCAGCAGCTTGACAGGGTCGGGGACTGAA.

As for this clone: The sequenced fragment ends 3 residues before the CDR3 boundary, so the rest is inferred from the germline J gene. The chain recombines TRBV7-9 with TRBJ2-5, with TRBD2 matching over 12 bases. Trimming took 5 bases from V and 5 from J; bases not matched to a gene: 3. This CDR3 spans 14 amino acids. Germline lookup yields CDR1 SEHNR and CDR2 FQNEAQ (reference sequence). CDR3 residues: CASSLGTSGETQYF. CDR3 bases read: TGTGCCAGCAGCCTCGGGACTAGCGGGGAGACC.

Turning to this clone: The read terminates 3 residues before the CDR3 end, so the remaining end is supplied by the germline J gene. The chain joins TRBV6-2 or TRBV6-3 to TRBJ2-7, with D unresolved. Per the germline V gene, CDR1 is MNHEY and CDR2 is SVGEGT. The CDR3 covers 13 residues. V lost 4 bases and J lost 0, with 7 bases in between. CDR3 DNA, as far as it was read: TGTGCCAGCAGTTTAGAGTACTCCTACGAG. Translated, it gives CASSLEYSYE. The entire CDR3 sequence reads CASSLEYSYEQYF.

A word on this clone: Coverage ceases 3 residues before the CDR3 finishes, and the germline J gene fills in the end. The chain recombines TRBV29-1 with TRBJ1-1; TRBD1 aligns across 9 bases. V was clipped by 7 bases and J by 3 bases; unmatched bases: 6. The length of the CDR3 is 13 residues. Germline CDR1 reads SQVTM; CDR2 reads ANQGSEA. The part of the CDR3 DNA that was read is TGCAGCGCTATGGGACAGGGCCACACTGAA. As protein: CSAMGQGHTE. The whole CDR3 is CSAMGQGHTEAFF.

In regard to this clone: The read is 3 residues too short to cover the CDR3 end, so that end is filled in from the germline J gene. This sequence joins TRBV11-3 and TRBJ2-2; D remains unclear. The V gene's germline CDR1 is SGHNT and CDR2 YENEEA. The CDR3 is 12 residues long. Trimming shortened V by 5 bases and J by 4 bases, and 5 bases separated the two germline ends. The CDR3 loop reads CASSPLTGELFF. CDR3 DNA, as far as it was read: TGTGCCAGCAGCCCCCTCACCGGGGAG.

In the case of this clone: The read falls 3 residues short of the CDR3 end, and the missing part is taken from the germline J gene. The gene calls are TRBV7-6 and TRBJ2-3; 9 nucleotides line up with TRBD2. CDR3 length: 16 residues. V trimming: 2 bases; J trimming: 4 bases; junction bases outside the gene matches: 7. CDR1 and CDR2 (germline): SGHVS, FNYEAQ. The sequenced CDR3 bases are TGTGCCAGCAGCTTATATGGGCTAGCGGGACCAGATACG. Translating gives CASSLYGLAGPDT. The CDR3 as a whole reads CASSLYGLAGPDTQYF.